This T cell receptor (beta chain) was sequenced for a study of blood T cell repertoires in COVID-19. As for the study in general: PBMCs, B-cell-depleted T cells, or T cells were the source of the cDNA or gDNA that made up the material.

Per the original data handling: For nucleated cells, counts were estimated from reference gene primer amplification. Data came from immunoSEQ multiplex PCR; TCRdb stores just in-frame clones and leaves some out. V and J calls and clone size come straight from that table; D and trimming were deduced from the DNA. Of some 42,000 clones listed, roughly 81% are singletons. CDR3 size: 14 residues. Germline CDR1 SQVTM, CDR2 ANQGSEA. Trimming took 2 bases from V and 5 from J, leaving 15 bases between them. The chain joins TRBV29-1 to TRBJ1-1; D not certain. The TCR sequence derives from a woman in her seventies with acute or convalescent COVID-19. The sample taken for sequencing was peripheral blood. CDR3 loop: CSVESGSEVTEAFF. The DNA for the CDR3 is TGCAGCGTTGAAAGTGGCAGTGAGGTTACTGAAGCTTTCTTT.